The rows below give T cell receptor beta chains drawn from one sample of a study of OX40 agonist ivuxolimab in advanced cancers. Clones were sequenced by immunoSEQ multiplex PCR, and TCRdb holds only the in-frame ones, with some missing. The data show about 61,000 clones, under 85% seen once. Sequenced material: CD4+ or CD8+ T cells sorted from blood, taken in a trial of the OX40 agonist ivuxolimab. These receptors all stem from an adult with an advanced solid tumor such as melanoma, head and neck, liver or kidney cancer. Each CDR3 is given with its conserved first and last residue. D genes are given only for firm matches. Only part of the rows carry a size: once, few, many, or a class if the clone is expanded.

cdr3_aa	cdr3_nt	clone_size	cdr3_length	v_call	j_call	d_call
CASSPGQGAMNQPQHF	TGTGCCAGCTCACCAGGGCAGGGGGCAATGAATCAGCCCCAGCATTTT	.	16	TRBV18	TRBJ1-5	TRBD1
CAWSPASWTGNTIYF	TGTGCCTGGAGTCCCGCTTCCTGGACTGGAAACACCATATATTTT	.	15	TRBV30	TRBJ1-3	.
CASKPGQATGELFF	TGTGCCAGCAAACCGGGACAGGCTACCGGGGAGCTGTTTTTT	once	14	TRBV6-5	TRBJ2-2	TRBD1
CASSLGTGLGEQYF	TGTGCCAGCAGCTTAGGGACAGGACTGGGAGAGCAGTACTTC	.	14	TRBV7-9	TRBJ2-7	TRBD1
CAIRIQGGSNYGYTF	TGTGCCATCAGGATACAGGGGGGTTCCAACTATGGCTACACCTTC	.	15	TRBV10-3	TRBJ1-2	TRBD1
CASSLLIGGGSGELFF	TGCGCCAGCAGCCTTCTAATAGGAGGGGGGTCCGGGGAGCTGTTTTTT	few	16	TRBV4-1	TRBJ2-2	.
CASSGTTGYNEQFF	TGCGCCAGCAGCGGGACGACAGGGTACAATGAGCAGTTCTTC	.	14	TRBV5-1	TRBJ2-1	TRBD1
CASSLRTERYEQYF	TGTGCCAGCAGTCTACGGACAGAAAGATACGAGCAGTACTTC	.	14	TRBV6-5	TRBJ2-7	.
CASSHLGPSYNEQFF	TGTGCCAGCAGCCACTTGGGGCCCTCCTACAATGAGCAGTTCTTC	.	15	TRBV11-2	TRBJ2-1	.
CASSPGEDYGYTF	TGTGCCAGCAGCCCCGGGGAGGACTATGGCTACACCTTC	once	13	TRBV7-3	TRBJ1-2	.
CASSIQGTSNYGYTF	TGCGCCAGCAGCATACAAGGGACATCTAACTATGGCTACACCTTC	.	15	TRBV5-1	TRBJ1-2	.
CASSYGTVNTEAFF	TGCGCCAGCAGCTATGGGACCGTGAACACTGAAGCTTTCTTT	.	14	TRBV5-1	TRBJ1-1	.
CASSRGGVENIQYF	TGTGCCAGCAGTCGGGGCGGGGTAGAAAACATTCAGTACTTC	.	14	TRBV28	TRBJ2-4	.
CASSVARTEGLCGETQYF	TGTGCCAGCAGTGTTGCCCGGACTGAGGGCTTATGCGGAGAGACCCAGTACTTC	.	18	TRBV6-4	TRBJ2-5	.
CASSMQVLPQHF	TGTGCCAGTAGTATGCAGGTCCTGCCCCAGCATTTT	.	12	TRBV19	TRBJ1-5	.
CASSTGIRGADTQYF	TGTGCCAGCAGCACGGGCATAAGGGGGGCAGATACGCAGTATTTT	.	15	TRBV5-6	TRBJ2-3	.
CASKWDSSSYEQYF	TGTGCCAGCAAGTGGGACAGTTCATCCTACGAGCAGTACTTC	.	14	TRBV27	TRBJ2-7	TRBD1
CAWGRGQWSYEQYF	TGTGCCTGGGGGAGGGGGCAGTGGTCCTACGAGCAGTACTTC	once	14	TRBV30	TRBJ2-7	.
CASSLVGDPGEQYF	TGCGCCAGCAGCTTGGTTGGGGACCCGGGGGAGCAGTACTTC	.	14	TRBV5-1	TRBJ2-7	.
CASTPQGALTQNTQYF	TGTGCCAGCACCCCACAGGGGGCCCTAACCCAAAATACGCAGTATTTT	.	16	TRBV7-2	TRBJ2-3	TRBD1
CASSSGTGFLSGEAFF	TGTGCCAGCAGCTCGGGGACAGGGTTTCTGTCGGGTGAAGCTTTCTTT	.	16	TRBV28	TRBJ1-1	TRBD1
CAIRRTGTDYGYTF	TGTGCCATCAGGCGGACCGGGACAGATTATGGCTACACCTTC	once	14	TRBV10-3	TRBJ1-2	TRBD1
CASQGSSYEQFF	TGTGCCTCCCAAGGTAGCTCATATGAGCAGTTCTTC	.	12	TRBV5-3	TRBJ2-1	.
CASSLEGPVGGETQYF	TGTGCCAGCAGCTTAGAGGGACCTGTAGGCGGAGAGACCCAGTACTTC	few	16	TRBV7-2	TRBJ2-5	.
CASRAGTSGDEQFF	TGCGCCAGCAGGGCCGGGACTAGCGGCGATGAGCAGTTCTTC	.	14	TRBV5-1	TRBJ2-1	TRBD2
CASSERYGDTQYF	TGTGCCAGCAGTGAACGATACGGGGATACGCAGTATTTT	.	13	TRBV6-4	TRBJ2-3	.
CASSPGLLNTGELFF	TGTGCCAGCTCACCGGGGCTCTTGAACACCGGGGAGCTGTTTTTT	.	15	TRBV18	TRBJ2-2	.
CASSLPARARGQYF	TGTGCCAGCAGTTTACCCGCCCGGGCGAGGGGGCAGTACTTC	.	14	TRBV28	TRBJ2-7	.
CATRQQVPYGYTF	TGTGCCACCCGACAGCAAGTTCCATATGGCTACACCTTC	.	13	TRBV28	TRBJ1-2	.
CASSLKEYQPQHF	TGTGCCAGCAGTTTAAAAGAATACCAGCCCCAGCATTTT	few	13	TRBV27	TRBJ1-5	.
CASRGDTKIYNEQFF	TGTGCCAGCAGGGGGGACACAAAGATATACAATGAGCAGTTCTTC	.	15	TRBV28	TRBJ2-1	.
CASSATKNEQYF	TGTGCCAGCAGTGCTACAAAGAACGAGCAGTACTTC	.	12	TRBV2	TRBJ2-7	.
CSVDPSGSSYEQYF	TGCAGCGTCGACCCTAGCGGGAGCTCCTACGAGCAGTACTTC	.	14	TRBV29-1	TRBJ2-7	TRBD2
CASTDRAYSNQPQHF	TGTGCCAGTACCGACAGGGCCTATAGCAATCAGCCCCAGCATTTT	.	15	TRBV2	TRBJ1-5	TRBD1
CASSSGTGNTGELFF	TGTGCCAGCAGTTCCGGGACAGGCAACACCGGGGAGCTGTTTTTT	.	15	TRBV13	TRBJ2-2	TRBD1
CASSPDGRGGEKLFF	TGTGCCAGCTCACCAGATGGGCGCGGAGGTGAAAAACTGTTTTTT	once	15	TRBV18	TRBJ1-4	.
CASSGARTVNTGELFF	TGTGCCAGCAGCGGGGCTCGGACCGTGAACACCGGGGAGCTGTTTTTT	.	16	TRBV9	TRBJ2-2	.
CSVEAAYTEAFF	TGCAGCGTTGAAGCCGCGTACACTGAAGCTTTCTTT	.	12	TRBV29-1	TRBJ1-1	.
CASSVTGGSAYNEQFF	TGTGCCAGCAGCGTCACAGGGGGCTCCGCCTACAATGAGCAGTTCTTC	once	16	TRBV9	TRBJ2-1	TRBD1
CASSQDGQGDTEQYF	TGCGCCAGCAGCCAAGATGGCCAGGGGGATACCGAGCAGTACTTC	.	15	TRBV4-3	TRBJ2-7	TRBD1
CASSSTSQAVSPLHF	TGTGCCAGCAGTTCCACTTCGCAGGCGGTTTCACCCCTCCACTTT	.	15	TRBV6-5	TRBJ1-6	.
CASSLGQGLQPQHF	TGTGCCAGCAGTTTAGGGCAGGGCTTGCAGCCCCAGCATTTT	.	14	TRBV28	TRBJ1-5	.
CASTPGGEETQYF	TGTGCCAGCACCCCGGGAGGGGAAGAGACCCAGTACTTC	.	13	TRBV2	TRBJ2-5	TRBD2
CSARLDLEQFF	TGCAGTGCTAGACTAGACCTCGAGCAGTTCTTC	.	11	TRBV20-1	TRBJ2-1	.
CAWSRGRLNTEAFF	TGTGCCTGGAGTAGGGGCAGACTGAACACTGAAGCTTTCTTT	few	14	TRBV30	TRBJ1-1	.
CASTGPSNEQFF	TGTGCCAGCACAGGGCCTTCCAATGAGCAGTTCTTC	.	12	TRBV28	TRBJ2-1	.
CASSYSGPNQPQHF	TGTGCCAGCAGTTACTCGGGGCCAAATCAGCCCCAGCATTTT	.	14	TRBV6-5	TRBJ1-5	.
CSVARDRVADTQYF	TGCAGCGTTGCCCGAGACAGGGTGGCAGATACGCAGTATTTT	.	14	TRBV29-1	TRBJ2-3	TRBD1
CASSLTGRDPEQYF	TGCGCCAGCAGCTTGACAGGCCGGGACCCCGAGCAGTACTTC	.	14	TRBV5-1	TRBJ2-7	.
CASSLSLAGGRYNEQFF	TGTGCCAGCAGCTTATCACTAGCGGGGGGGCGGTACAATGAGCAGTTCTTC	once	17	TRBV11-2	TRBJ2-1	TRBD2
CASSLGVGQGAQPQHF	TGTGCCAGCAGCTTAGGGGTGGGACAGGGTGCTCAGCCCCAGCATTTT	few	16	TRBV13	TRBJ1-5	TRBD1